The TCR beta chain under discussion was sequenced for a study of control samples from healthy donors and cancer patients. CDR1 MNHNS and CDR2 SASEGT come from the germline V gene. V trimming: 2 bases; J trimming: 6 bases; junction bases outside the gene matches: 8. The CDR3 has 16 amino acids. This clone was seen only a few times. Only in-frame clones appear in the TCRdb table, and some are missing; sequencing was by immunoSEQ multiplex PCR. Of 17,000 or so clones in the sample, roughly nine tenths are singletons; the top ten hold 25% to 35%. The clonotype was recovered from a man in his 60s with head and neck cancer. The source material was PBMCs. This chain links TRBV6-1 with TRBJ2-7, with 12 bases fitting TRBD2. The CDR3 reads CASSELLAGGRREQYF. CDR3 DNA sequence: TGTGCCAGCAGTGAACTTCTAGCGGGGGGGCGTCGCGAGCAGTACTTC.